This TCR beta chain was sequenced in a study of T cells after posttransplantation cyclophosphamide. Deletions cut 5 bases from V and 0 bases from J, with 7 bases between. The CDR3 sequence is 13 residues long. Germline V gene lookup returns CDR1 MNHEY and CDR2 SVGAGI. This clone has a count of ten or more. Profiling relied on immunoSEQ multiplex PCR, and the TCRdb table lists in-frame clones only, not all of them. Reported are about 24,000 clones, none seen only once; the ten largest carry approximately 4.7%. The sequenced sample consisted of PBMCs. This TCR derives from a woman aged 50 to 60 in good health, CMV-negative, and a related stem cell transplant donor. The genes are TRBV6-5 and TRBJ2-5, with D possibly TRBD1 on 5 matching bases. The CDR3 DNA reads as TGTGCCAGCAGTCGGACACACCAAGAGACCCAGTACTTC. This codes for CASSRTHQETQYF.